Following are 4 T cell receptor beta chains from one sample sequenced in a study of blood T cell repertoires in COVID-19. Sequencing used immunoSEQ multiplex PCR; TCRdb keeps in-frame clones, though not all of them. This table has some 45,000 clones, approximately 91% appearing once. Input material: peripheral blood. The receptor set was obtained from a human donor in a cohort sampled during active COVID-19.

The chain links TRBV4-1 to TRBJ2-2, with 12 bases fitting TRBD1. CDR3 length: 17 residues. V lost 0 bases to trimming and J lost 6 bases; unmatched junction nucleotides: 5. Germline-derived CDR1 and CDR2 are MGHRA and YSYEKL. DNA of the CDR3: TGCGCCAGCAGCCAAGATTGGGACAGGGGGCTTGCCGGGGAGCTGTTTTTT. Translated, it gives CASSQDWDRGLAGELFF.

This clone appeared once. The chain uses TRBV12-5 and TRBJ2-4; tentatively, D is TRBD2 (6 bases). Per the germline V gene, CDR1 is LGHNT and CDR2 is FRNRAP. This CDR3 region has 15 residues. The V end lost 7 bases, the J end lost 1 base, and 14 bases lay between the germline ends. The CDR3 nucleotides are TGTGCTAGTGAGATGGGGGGTATTGCCAAAAACATTCAGTACTTC. This translates into CASEMGGIAKNIQYF.

The CDR3 loop is CASSMGMGSETQYF. CDR3 in DNA: TGTGCCAGTAGTATGGGCATGGGTTCAGAGACCCAGTACTTC. The chain carries TRBV19 and TRBJ2-5; no firm D call. Germline V gene sequence: CDR1 LNHDA, CDR2 SQIVND (reference sequence). V was clipped by 3 bases and J by 4 bases, with 12 bases between them. The CDR3 spans 14 residues.

The gene calls are TRBV7-9 and TRBJ2-7; TRBD2 matches 10 bases. Losses at the gene ends were 5 bases for V and 0 bases for J; bases not matched to a gene: 1. CDR1 is SEHNR and CDR2 is FQNEAQ in the germline V gene (reference sequence). This CDR3 comprises 14 residues. The CDR3, as DNA: TGTGCCAGCAGCACTAGCGGGGTCTCCTACGAGCAGTACTTC. Amino acid sequence: CASSTSGVSYEQYF.